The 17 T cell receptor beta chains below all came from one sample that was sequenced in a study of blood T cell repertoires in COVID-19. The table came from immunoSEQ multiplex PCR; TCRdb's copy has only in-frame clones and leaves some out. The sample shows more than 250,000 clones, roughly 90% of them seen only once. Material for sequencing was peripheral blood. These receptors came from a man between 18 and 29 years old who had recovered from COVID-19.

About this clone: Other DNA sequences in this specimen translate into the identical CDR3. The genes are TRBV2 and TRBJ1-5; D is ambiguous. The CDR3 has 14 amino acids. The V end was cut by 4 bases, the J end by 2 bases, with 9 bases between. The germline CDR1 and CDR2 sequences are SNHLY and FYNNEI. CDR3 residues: CASSVGQGNQPQHF. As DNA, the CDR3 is TGTGCCAGCAGTGTTGGGCAGGGCAATCAGCCCCAGCATTTT.

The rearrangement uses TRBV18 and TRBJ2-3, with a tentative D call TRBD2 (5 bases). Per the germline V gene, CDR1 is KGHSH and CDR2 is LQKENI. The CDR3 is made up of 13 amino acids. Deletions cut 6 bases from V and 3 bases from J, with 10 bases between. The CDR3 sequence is CASSPGSTDTQYF. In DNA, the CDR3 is TGTGCCAGCTCTCCGGGGAGTACAGATACGCAGTATTTT.

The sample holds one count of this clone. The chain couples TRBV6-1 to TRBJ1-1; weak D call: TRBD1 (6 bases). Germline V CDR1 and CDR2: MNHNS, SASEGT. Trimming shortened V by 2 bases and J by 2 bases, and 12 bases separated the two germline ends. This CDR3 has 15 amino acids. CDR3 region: CASSELGQPNTEAFF. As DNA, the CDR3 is TGTGCCAGCAGTGAACTAGGACAGCCCAACACTGAAGCTTTCTTT.

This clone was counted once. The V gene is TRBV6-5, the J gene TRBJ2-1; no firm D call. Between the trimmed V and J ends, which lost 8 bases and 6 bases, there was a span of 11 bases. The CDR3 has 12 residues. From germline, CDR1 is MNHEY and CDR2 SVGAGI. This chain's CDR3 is CASGYSSNEQFF. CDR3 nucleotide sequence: TGTGCCAGCGGCTATTCTAGCAATGAGCAGTTCTTC.

Here the CDR3 reads CASSMGTVDGYTF. The CDR3 nucleotides are TGTGCCAGTAGTATGGGGACTGTGGATGGCTACACCTTC. The V call is TRBV19, the J call TRBJ1-2, with D possibly TRBD1 on 5 matching bases. The CDR3 totals 13 residues. Trimming removed 3 bases from V and 6 bases from J, with 11 bases in between. Germline CDR1 and CDR2: LNHDA and SQIVND (reference sequence).

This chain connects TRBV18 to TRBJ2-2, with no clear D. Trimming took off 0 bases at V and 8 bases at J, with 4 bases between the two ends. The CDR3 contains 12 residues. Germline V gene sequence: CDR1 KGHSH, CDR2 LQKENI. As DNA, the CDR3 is TGTGCCAGCTCACCACCCGGGGGGGAGCTGTTTTTT. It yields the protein CASSPPGGELFF.

CDR3 in amino acids: CASSAGLAGASETQYF. DNA of the CDR3: TGTGCCAGCAGTGCCGGACTAGCGGGGGCTTCAGAGACCCAGTACTTC. The V call is TRBV25-1, the J call TRBJ2-5; 13 bases are a match to TRBD2. J was trimmed by 4 bases and V by 4 bases; bases with no gene match: 6. Per the germline V gene, CDR1 is MGHDK and CDR2 is SYGVNS. This CDR3 has 16 amino acids.

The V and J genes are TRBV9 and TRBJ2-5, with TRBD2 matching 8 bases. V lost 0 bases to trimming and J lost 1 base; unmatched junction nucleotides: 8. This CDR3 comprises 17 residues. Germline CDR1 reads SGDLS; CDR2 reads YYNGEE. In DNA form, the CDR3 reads TGTGCCAGCAGCGTAGAGGGGGTGACTAGCGCCCAAGAGACCCAGTACTTC. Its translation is CASSVEGVTSAQETQYF.

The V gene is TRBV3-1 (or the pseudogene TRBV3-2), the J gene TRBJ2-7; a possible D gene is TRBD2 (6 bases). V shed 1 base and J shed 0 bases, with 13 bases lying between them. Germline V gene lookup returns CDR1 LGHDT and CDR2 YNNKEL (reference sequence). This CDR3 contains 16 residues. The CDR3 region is CASSQGLLAASYEQYF. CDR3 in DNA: TGTGCCAGCAGCCAAGGGCTCTTAGCGGCCTCCTACGAGCAGTACTTC.

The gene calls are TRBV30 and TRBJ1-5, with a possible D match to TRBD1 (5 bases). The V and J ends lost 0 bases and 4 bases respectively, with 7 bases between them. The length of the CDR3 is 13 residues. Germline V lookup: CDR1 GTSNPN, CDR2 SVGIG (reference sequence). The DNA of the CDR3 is TGTGCCTGGAGTGTAAAGGGGAATCAGCCCCAGCATTTT. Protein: CAWSVKGNQPQHF.

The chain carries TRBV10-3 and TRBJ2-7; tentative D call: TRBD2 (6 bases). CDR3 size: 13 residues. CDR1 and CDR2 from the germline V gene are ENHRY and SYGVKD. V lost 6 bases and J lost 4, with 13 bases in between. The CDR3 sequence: CAIRGGLSYEQYF. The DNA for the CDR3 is TGTGCCATCAGGGGGGGACTTTCGTACGAGCAGTACTTC.

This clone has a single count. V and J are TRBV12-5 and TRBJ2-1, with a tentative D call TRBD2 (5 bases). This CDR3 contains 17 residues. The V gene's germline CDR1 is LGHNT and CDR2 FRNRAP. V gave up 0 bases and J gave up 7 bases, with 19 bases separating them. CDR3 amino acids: CASGLVSGKSFWNEQFF. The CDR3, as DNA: TGTGCTAGTGGTTTGGTATCCGGGAAAAGCTTCTGGAATGAGCAGTTCTTC.

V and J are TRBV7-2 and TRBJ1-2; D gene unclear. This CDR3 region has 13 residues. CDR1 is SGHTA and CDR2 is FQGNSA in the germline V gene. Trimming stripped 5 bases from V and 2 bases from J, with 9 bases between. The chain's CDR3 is CASSPSGNYGYTF. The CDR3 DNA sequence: TGTGCCAGCAGCCCGAGCGGGAACTATGGCTACACCTTC.

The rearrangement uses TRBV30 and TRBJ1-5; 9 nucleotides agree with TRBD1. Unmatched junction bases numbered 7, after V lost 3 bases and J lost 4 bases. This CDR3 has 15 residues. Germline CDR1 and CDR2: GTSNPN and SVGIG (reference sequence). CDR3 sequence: CAWSGPGTGNQPQHF. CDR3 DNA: TGTGCCTGGAGCGGACCCGGGACAGGGAATCAGCCCCAGCATTTT.

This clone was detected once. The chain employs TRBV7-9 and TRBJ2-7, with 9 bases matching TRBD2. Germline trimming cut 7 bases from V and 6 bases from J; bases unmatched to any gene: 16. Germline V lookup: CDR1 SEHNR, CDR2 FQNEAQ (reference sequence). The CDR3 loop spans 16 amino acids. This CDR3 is CASTNAGRGGRREQYF. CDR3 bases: TGTGCCAGCACCAATGCGGGGCGGGGGGGCCGACGCGAGCAGTACTTC.

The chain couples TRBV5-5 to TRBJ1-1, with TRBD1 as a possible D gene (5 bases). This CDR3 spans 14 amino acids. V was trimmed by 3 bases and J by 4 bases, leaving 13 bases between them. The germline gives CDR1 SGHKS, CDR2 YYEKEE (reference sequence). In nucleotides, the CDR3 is TGTGCCAGCAGCTCGCGGGGCCAGCCCACTGAAGCTTTCTTT. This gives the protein CASSSRGQPTEAFF. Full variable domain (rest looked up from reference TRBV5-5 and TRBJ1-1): DAGVTQSPTHLIKTRGQQVTLRCSPISGHKSVSWYQQVLGQGPQFIFQYYEKEERGRGNFPDRFSARQFPNYSSELNVNALLLGDSALYLCASSSRGQPTEAFFGQGTRLTVV.

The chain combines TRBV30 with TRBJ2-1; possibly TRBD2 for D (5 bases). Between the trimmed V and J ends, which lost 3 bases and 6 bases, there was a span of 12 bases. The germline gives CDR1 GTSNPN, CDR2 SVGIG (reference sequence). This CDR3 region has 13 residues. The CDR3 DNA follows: TGTGCCTGGAGAATAGCAGGAGGCAATGAGCAGTTCTTC. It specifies CAWRIAGGNEQFF.